This T cell receptor (beta chain) originates from a study of CDR3 diversity in severe acne. Via MiXCR, TCRdb re-called the PCR reads, giving one row per CDR3 protein. The repertoire holds 100,000 or so distinct CDR3 sequences, with 51% as singletons. The V end was cut by 5 bases, the J end by 4 bases, with 5 bases between. CDR1 is DFQATT, CDR2 SNEGSKA, per germline (reference sequence). The CDR3 contains 10 residues. This clonotype was sampled from a male donor with acne. The specimen sequenced was blood. The chain couples TRBV20-1 to TRBJ2-5; D gene unclear. CDR3 region: CSAARETQYF. The CDR3 DNA reads TGCAGTGCTGCCAGAGAGACCCAGTACTTC.